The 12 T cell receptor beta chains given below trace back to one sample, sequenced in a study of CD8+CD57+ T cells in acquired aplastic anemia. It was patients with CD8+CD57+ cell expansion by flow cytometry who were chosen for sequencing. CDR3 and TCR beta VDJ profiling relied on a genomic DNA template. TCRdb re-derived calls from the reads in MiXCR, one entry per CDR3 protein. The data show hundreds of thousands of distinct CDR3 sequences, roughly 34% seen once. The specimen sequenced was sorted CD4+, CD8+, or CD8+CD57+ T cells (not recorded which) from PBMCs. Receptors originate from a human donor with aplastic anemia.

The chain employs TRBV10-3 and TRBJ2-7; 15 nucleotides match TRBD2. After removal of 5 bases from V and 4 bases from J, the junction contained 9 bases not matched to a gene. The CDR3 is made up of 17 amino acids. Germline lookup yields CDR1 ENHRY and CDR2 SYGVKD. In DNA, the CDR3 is TGTGCCATCAGTCCTGGACTAGCGGGAGGGCCAGAGTACGAGCAGTACTTC. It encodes CAISPGLAGGPEYEQYF.

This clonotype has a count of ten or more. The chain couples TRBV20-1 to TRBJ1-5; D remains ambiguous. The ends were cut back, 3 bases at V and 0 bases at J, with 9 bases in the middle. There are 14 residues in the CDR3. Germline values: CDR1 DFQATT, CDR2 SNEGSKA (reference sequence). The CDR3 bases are TGCAGTGCTAGTACGGGGTATAGCAATCAGCCCCAGCATTTT. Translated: CSASTGYSNQPQHF.

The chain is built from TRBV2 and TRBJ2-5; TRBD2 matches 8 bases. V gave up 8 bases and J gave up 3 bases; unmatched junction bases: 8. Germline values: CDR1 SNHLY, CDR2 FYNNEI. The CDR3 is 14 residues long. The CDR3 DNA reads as TGTGCCAGCCCCGGGGGGGGGCCAGAAGAGACCCAGTACTTC. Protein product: CASPGGGPEETQYF.

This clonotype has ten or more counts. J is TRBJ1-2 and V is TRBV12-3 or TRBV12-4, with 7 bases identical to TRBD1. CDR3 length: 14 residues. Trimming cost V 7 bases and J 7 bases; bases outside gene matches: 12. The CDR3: CASTKSEGASGYTF. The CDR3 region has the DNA TGTGCCAGCACCAAATCGGAGGGGGCTAGTGGCTACACCTTC.

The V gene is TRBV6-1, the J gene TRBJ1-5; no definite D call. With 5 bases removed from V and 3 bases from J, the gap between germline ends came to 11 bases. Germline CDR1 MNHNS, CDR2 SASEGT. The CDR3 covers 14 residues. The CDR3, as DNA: TGTGCCAGCAGTCCCGGAAGCGTCAATCAGCCCCAGCATTTT. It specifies CASSPGSVNQPQHF.

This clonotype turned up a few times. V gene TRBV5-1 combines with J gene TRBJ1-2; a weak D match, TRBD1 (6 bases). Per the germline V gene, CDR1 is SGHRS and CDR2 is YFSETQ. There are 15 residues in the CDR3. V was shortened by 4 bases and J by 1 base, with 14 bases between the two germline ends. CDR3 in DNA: TGCGCCAGCAGCCAGGACAGTTCACATAACTATGGCTACACCTTC. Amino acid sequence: CASSQDSSHNYGYTF.

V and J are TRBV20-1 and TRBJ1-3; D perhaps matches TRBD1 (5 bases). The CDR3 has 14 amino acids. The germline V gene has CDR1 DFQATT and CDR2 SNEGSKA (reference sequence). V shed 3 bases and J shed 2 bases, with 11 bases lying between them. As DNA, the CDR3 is TGCAGTGCTAGCGTTCCAGGGCCTGGAAACACCATATATTTT. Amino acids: CSASVPGPGNTIYF.

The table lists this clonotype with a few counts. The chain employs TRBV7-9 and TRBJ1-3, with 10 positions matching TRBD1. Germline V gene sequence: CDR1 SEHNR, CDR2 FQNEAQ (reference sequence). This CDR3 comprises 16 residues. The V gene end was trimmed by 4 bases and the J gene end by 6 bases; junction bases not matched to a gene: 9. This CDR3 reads CASSSSGDRGKNTIYF. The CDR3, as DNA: TGTGCCAGCAGCTCGTCTGGGGACAGGGGAAAAAACACCATATATTTT.

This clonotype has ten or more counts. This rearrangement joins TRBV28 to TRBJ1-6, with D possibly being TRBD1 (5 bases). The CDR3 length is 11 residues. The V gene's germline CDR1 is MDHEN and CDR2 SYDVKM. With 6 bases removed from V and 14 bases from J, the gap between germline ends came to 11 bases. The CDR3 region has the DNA TGTGCCAGCAGCTGGGGGAAAGCCCTCCACTTT. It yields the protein CASSWGKALHF.

The CDR3 DNA is TGTGCCAGCTTACCGGGACTTCAGTACTTC. Translating gives CASLPGLQYF. V is TRBV2 and J is TRBJ2-5, with a tentative D call TRBD2 (6 bases). Germline CDR1 and CDR2: SNHLY and FYNNEI. The CDR3 runs to 10 residues. With 8 bases removed from V and 11 bases from J, the gap between germline ends came to 12 bases.

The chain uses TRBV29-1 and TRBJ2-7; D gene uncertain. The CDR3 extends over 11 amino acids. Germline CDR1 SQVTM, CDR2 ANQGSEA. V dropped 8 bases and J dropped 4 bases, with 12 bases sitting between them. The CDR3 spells CSLVGPYEQYF. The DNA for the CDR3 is TGCAGCTTGGTCGGCCCTTACGAGCAGTACTTC.

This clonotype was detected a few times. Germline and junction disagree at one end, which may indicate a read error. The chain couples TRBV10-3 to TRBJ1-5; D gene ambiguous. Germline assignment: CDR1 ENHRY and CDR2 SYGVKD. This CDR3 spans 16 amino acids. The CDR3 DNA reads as TGTGCCAGCAGTGCCCTGGCGGCGGGAAGCAATCAGCCCCAGCATTTT. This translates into CASSALAAGSNQPQHF.